This TCR beta chain was recovered during a study of cytomegalovirus exposure and HLA in healthy donors. There are 14 residues in the CDR3. Trimming removed 8 bases from V and 2 bases from J, with 13 bases in between. CDR1 LNHDA and CDR2 SQIVND come from the germline V gene (reference sequence). Study-wide results and caveats: According to a subsequent analysis, TCR clusters identified in the first cohort showed a tendency to co-occur across the 110 or so validation repertoires.

The data were produced by immunoSEQ multiplex PCR, yet TCRdb's version contains in-frame clones alone and is incomplete. The data contain around 130,000 clones, more than 75% of them seen just once; the ten biggest clones take up around 1.9%. On this clone itself: The antigen remains undetermined.

The sequenced material came from PBMCs. This clonotype was sampled from a woman in her twenties or thirties in good health and CMV-seronegative. This chain links TRBV19 with TRBJ1-3, with D tentatively TRBD1 (6 bases). The CDR3 DNA reads TGTGCCAGTTCCCACAGGGAACCTGGAAACACCATATATTTT. This sequence encodes CASSHREPGNTIYF.